Shown below are 23 T cell receptor beta chains from a single sample sequenced in a study of T cell responses to AZD1222 COVID-19 vaccine. Using immunoSEQ multiplex PCR, the repertoire was profiled, and TCRdb retains in-frame clones only, with some absent. The sample has 120,000 or so clones, about 89% seen once. Source: peripheral blood, taken on day 0 of AZD1222 vaccination. The receptors originated from an adult in good health.

CDR3 in DNA: TGTGCCAGCAGTTACGCCGGGACTAGCGGCTACGAGCAGTACTTC. The encoded protein is CASSYAGTSGYEQYF. The rearrangement joins TRBV6-2 or TRBV6-3 to TRBJ2-7, with TRBD2 identical over 11 bases. The V and J ends lost 2 bases and 3 bases, in that order; junction bases with no gene match: 3. Germline values: CDR1 MNHEY, CDR2 SVGEGT. The CDR3 runs 15 residues.

The chain is built from TRBV6-5 and TRBJ1-5; D remains ambiguous. Per germline, CDR1 MNHEY and CDR2 SVGAGI. Trimming took off 0 bases at V and 0 bases at J, with 9 bases between the two ends. The CDR3 consists of 16 residues. This chain's CDR3 is CASSYSNDFSNQPQHF. The CDR3 nucleotides read TGTGCCAGCAGTTACTCGAACGACTTTAGCAATCAGCCCCAGCATTTT.

This sequence joins TRBV19 and TRBJ2-1; D possibly matches TRBD1 or TRBD2 (5 bases each). Germline V lookup: CDR1 LNHDA, CDR2 SQIVND (reference sequence). This CDR3 is 14 amino acids long. Deletions cut 5 bases from V and 6 bases from J, with 14 bases between. CDR3 coding DNA: TGTGCCAGTAGTCCCCACGGGACCCCCAATGAGCAGTTCTTC. Its translation: CASSPHGTPNEQFF.

The V call is TRBV30, the J call TRBJ1-1; 7 bases are a match to TRBD1. This CDR3 comprises 14 residues. The V gene end was trimmed by 4 bases and the J gene end by 4 bases; junction bases not matched to a gene: 9. CDR1 and CDR2 (germline): GTSNPN, SVGIG (reference sequence). The CDR3 DNA reads TGTGCCTGGACAAGTGGTCAGGGGGTCACTGAAGCTTTCTTT. It translates to CAWTSGQGVTEAFF.

The table lists this clone with a count of one. The CDR3 bases are TGTGCCAGCTCACCGACGGAGGGAGGGAACAATCAGCCCCAGCATTTT. Encoded protein: CASSPTEGGNNQPQHF. The chain is built from TRBV18 and TRBJ1-5, with D hard to call. Trimming stripped 3 bases from V and 3 bases from J, with 15 bases between. Germline values: CDR1 KGHSH, CDR2 LQKENI. CDR3 size: 16 residues.

The chain is built from TRBV2 and TRBJ2-5, with TRBD2 matching 12 bases. The CDR3 contains 14 residues. V gave up 2 bases and J gave up 6 bases; unmatched junction bases: 1. Germline assignment: CDR1 SNHLY and CDR2 FYNNEI. This chain's CDR3 is CASSELAGGQTQYF. CDR3 nucleotide sequence: TGTGCCAGCAGTGAACTAGCGGGGGGGCAGACCCAGTACTTC.

This clone was seen only once. This sequence joins TRBV2 and TRBJ2-1; TRBD1 is a possible D gene (5 bases). Trimming cost V 2 bases and J 7 bases, with 15 bases left between them. The CDR3 contains 15 residues. CDR1 is SNHLY and CDR2 is FYNNEI in the germline V gene. CDR3 coding DNA: TGTGCCAGCAGTGAAAAGGGGCCCGGTAAAAATGAGCAGTTCTTC. Translating gives CASSEKGPGKNEQFF.

This chain joins TRBV5-1 and TRBJ2-3; D tentatively fits TRBD1 or TRBD2 (5 bases each). The CDR3 has 15 residues. V gave up 0 bases and J gave up 6 bases, with 14 bases separating them. The germline V gene encodes CDR1 SGHRS and CDR2 YFSETQ. In nucleotides, the CDR3 is TGCGCCAGCAGCTTGGCCGGGACGGCACATGATACGCAGTATTTT. Its translation: CASSLAGTAHDTQYF. Variable domain in full (rest from reference TRBV5-1 and TRBJ2-3): KAGVTQTPRYLIKTRGQQVTLSCSPISGHRSVSWYQQTPGQGLQFLFEYFSETQRNKGNFPGRFSGRQFSNSRSEMNVSTLELGDSALYLCASSLAGTAHDTQYFGPGTRLTVL.

This sequence joins TRBV6-5 and TRBJ2-7, with 10 bases identical to TRBD1. This CDR3 spans 14 amino acids. J was trimmed by 4 bases and V by 6 bases; bases with no gene match: 6. Germline loops: CDR1 MNHEY, CDR2 SVGAGI. CDR3 sequence: CASRRGDRGYEQYF. As DNA, the CDR3 is TGTGCCAGCAGGAGGGGGGACAGGGGTTACGAGCAGTACTTC.

This clone showed up just a few times. The chain has TRBV19 and TRBJ1-1, with D tentatively TRBD1 (6 bases). Per germline, CDR1 LNHDA and CDR2 SQIVND (reference sequence). There are 12 residues in the CDR3. V lost 3 bases and J lost 6, with 8 bases in between. The CDR3 protein is CASSIGTPEAFF. CDR3 DNA sequence: TGTGCCAGTAGTATTGGGACACCTGAAGCTTTCTTT.

The V and J genes are TRBV9 and TRBJ2-1; tentative D call: TRBD2 (6 bases). The germline V and J ends were trimmed by 5 bases and 1 base, with 13 bases remaining between them. CDR3 length equals 15 residues. The germline gives CDR1 SGDLS, CDR2 YYNGEE. Here the CDR3 reads CASSVRDLSYNEQFF. The CDR3 nucleotides are TGTGCCAGCAGTGTTCGGGACTTATCCTACAATGAGCAGTTCTTC. Complete variable domain (other parts from reference TRBV9 and TRBJ2-1): DSGVTQTPKHLITATGQRVTLRCSPRSGDLSVYWYQQSLDQGLQFLIQYYNGEERAKGNILERFSAQQFPDLHSELNLSSLELGDSALYFCASSVRDLSYNEQFFGPGTRLTVL.

The chain uses TRBV2 and TRBJ2-7; 9 positions agree with TRBD1. V was pared by 6 bases and J by 2 bases, with 8 bases of the junction left unmatched. CDR1 and CDR2 from the germline V gene are SNHLY and FYNNEI. This CDR3 spans 15 amino acids. DNA of the CDR3: TGTGCCAGCAGCCCTCGGGGACAGGGTACCTACGAGCAGTACTTC. Protein product: CASSPRGQGTYEQYF. Using reference TRBV2 and TRBJ2-7 for the parts outside the CDR3, the full variable domain is EPEVTQTPSHQVTQMGQEVILRCVPISNHLYFYWYRQILGQKVEFLVSFYNNEISEKSEIFDDQFSVERPDGSNFTLKIRSTKLEDSAMYFCASSPRGQGTYEQYFGPGTRLTVT.

V usage is TRBV5-1 and J usage is TRBJ2-7, with 10 bases identical to TRBD1. This CDR3 is 16 amino acids long. Germline lookup yields CDR1 SGHRS and CDR2 YFSETQ. V trimming: 3 bases; J trimming: 1 base; junction bases outside the gene matches: 7. The CDR3 coding sequence is TGCGCCAGCAGCTCCCGACAGGGGGCTTTTTCCTACGAGCAGTACTTC. It yields the protein CASSSRQGAFSYEQYF.

The rearrangement uses TRBV11-2 and TRBJ2-3; no clear D. Trimming took 3 bases from V and 3 from J, leaving 19 bases between them. This CDR3 is 17 amino acids long. Germline CDR1 and CDR2: SGHAT and FQNNGV. The CDR3 reads CASSLPANLVGTDTQYF. Written as DNA, the CDR3 is TGTGCCAGCAGCTTGCCCGCGAATCTAGTTGGAACAGATACGCAGTATTTT. Filled out from reference TRBV11-2 and TRBJ2-3, the complete variable domain reads EAGVAQSPRYKIIEKRQSVAFWCNPISGHATLYWYQQILGQGPKLLIQFQNNGVVDDSQLPKDRFSAERLKGVDSTLKIQPAKLEDSAVYLCASSLPANLVGTDTQYFGPGTRLTVL.

This chain connects TRBV2 to TRBJ1-1, with D hard to call. Between the trimmed V and J ends, which lost 3 bases and 4 bases, there was a span of 6 bases. The CDR3 is 12 amino acids. Looked up from germline, CDR1 is SNHLY and CDR2 is FYNNEI. This CDR3 is CASSDPGTEAFF. CDR3 coding DNA: TGTGCCAGCAGTGATCCGGGCACTGAAGCTTTCTTT.

This clone was recorded once. The V and J genes are TRBV19 and TRBJ2-2; D uncertain. From germline, CDR1 is LNHDA and CDR2 SQIVND (reference sequence). Between the trimmed V and J ends, which lost 3 bases and 0 bases, there was a span of 8 bases. The CDR3 is 15 residues long. CDR3 in DNA: TGTGCCAGTAGTATTTCGGCGTCGAACACCGGGGAGCTGTTTTTT. It yields the protein CASSISASNTGELFF.

The chain carries TRBV19 and TRBJ2-7, with 9 bases that match TRBD2. The CDR3 sequence is 14 residues long. Germline V CDR1 and CDR2: LNHDA, SQIVND (reference sequence). V lost 3 bases, J lost 6 bases, and 6 bases stayed unmatched. The CDR3: CASSISGGMSEQYF. The DNA of the CDR3 is TGTGCCAGTAGTATTAGCGGGGGAATGTCCGAGCAGTACTTC.

The rearrangement joins TRBV19 to TRBJ2-3; TRBD2 aligns across 10 bases. After removal of 4 bases from V and 11 bases from J, the junction contained 12 bases not matched to a gene. The CDR3 spans 15 residues. Per the germline V gene, CDR1 is LNHDA and CDR2 is SQIVND (reference sequence). CDR3 sequence: CASSTLLAGDQGQYF. The CDR3, as DNA: TGTGCCAGTAGTACCCTCCTAGCGGGAGATCAGGGGCAGTATTTT. Based on the CDR3 plus reference TRBV19 and TRBJ2-3, the full variable domain is DGGITQSPKYLFRKEGQNVTLSCEQNLNHDAMYWYRQDPGQGLRLIYYSQIVNDFQKGDIAEGYSVSREKKESFPLTVTSAQKNPTAFYLCASSTLLAGDQGQYFGPGTRLTVL.

This chain connects TRBV18 to TRBJ2-1; TRBD1 matches at 8 bases. J lost 6 bases, V lost 5 bases, and 12 bases had no gene match. Germline V gene lookup returns CDR1 KGHSH and CDR2 LQKENI. The CDR3 runs 16 residues. For the CDR3, the DNA is TGTGCCAGCTCATCAAGGCCAGGGGGCATAGGCAATGAGCAGTTCTTC. Protein: CASSSRPGGIGNEQFF.

This chain joins TRBV5-5 and TRBJ2-3; D might be TRBD1 or TRBD2, each matching 5 bases. The germline gives CDR1 SGHKS, CDR2 YYEKEE (reference sequence). The CDR3 has 14 residues. V was shortened by 5 bases and J by 4 bases, with 14 bases between the two germline ends. The CDR3 sequence: CASSESGLSDTQYF. The CDR3 DNA reads TGTGCCAGCAGTGAATCGGGGCTTTCAGATACGCAGTATTTT.

This clone was recorded once. The chain recombines TRBV30 with TRBJ2-7; 10 positions agree with TRBD2. The germline V gene encodes CDR1 GTSNPN and CDR2 SVGIG (reference sequence). The junction had 13 bases not matched to a gene; V was cut back by 4 bases and J by 4 bases. This CDR3 is built from 16 residues. CDR3 sequence reads: CAWTRWTSGELYEQYF. The CDR3 DNA is TGTGCCTGGACCCGGTGGACTAGCGGCGAATTATACGAGCAGTACTTC.

V usage is TRBV5-5 and J usage is TRBJ1-1, with D hard to call. V dropped 3 bases and J dropped 0 bases, with 15 bases sitting between them. CDR3 length: 16 residues. Looked up from germline, CDR1 is SGHKS and CDR2 is YYEKEE (reference sequence). CDR3 protein: CASSSLNRALNTEAFF. CDR3 in DNA: TGTGCCAGCAGCTCCCTAAATCGGGCGTTGAACACTGAAGCTTTCTTT. Full variable domain (remainder filled in from reference TRBV5-5 and TRBJ1-1): DAGVTQSPTHLIKTRGQQVTLRCSPISGHKSVSWYQQVLGQGPQFIFQYYEKEERGRGNFPDRFSARQFPNYSSELNVNALLLGDSALYLCASSSLNRALNTEAFFGQGTRLTVV.

The chain joins TRBV24-1 to TRBJ2-2, with 7 bases matching TRBD2. J lost 6 bases, V lost 1 base, and 1 base had no gene match. The CDR3 is made up of 14 amino acids. Germline CDR1 and CDR2: KGHDR and SFDVKD. CDR3 amino acids: CATSDFGGAGELFF. CDR3 nucleotide sequence: TGTGCCACCAGTGATTTTGGGGGGGCCGGGGAGCTGTTTTTT.